These 19 T cell receptor beta chains originate from one sample sequenced in a study of CD8+CD57+ T cells in acquired aplastic anemia. Template material for TCR beta VDJ and CDR3 profiling consisted of genomic DNA. A single record per CDR3 protein comes from TCRdb applying MiXCR to the reads. The repertoire holds some 140,000 distinct CDR3 sequences, with approximately 52% as singletons. Whoever was chosen for sequencing had shown CD8+CD57+ cell expansion by flow cytometry. Specimen: sorted CD4+, CD8+, or CD8+CD57+ T cells (not recorded which) from PBMCs. The receptors were sampled from a human donor with aplastic anemia.

This chain connects TRBV2 to TRBJ1-4, with 7 positions matching TRBD1. V was clipped by 6 bases and J by 5 bases; unmatched bases: 3. The CDR3 is 13 amino acids. From germline, CDR1 is SNHLY and CDR2 FYNNEI. For the CDR3, the DNA is TGTGCCAGCAGACTACAGGGGAATGAAAAACTGTTTTTT. It encodes CASRLQGNEKLFF.

This rearrangement joins TRBV7-9 to TRBJ1-2; TRBD1 might be the D (5 bases). From germline, CDR1 is SEHNR and CDR2 FQNEAQ (reference sequence). The CDR3 runs to 12 residues. Trimming took off 5 bases at V and 6 bases at J, with 10 bases between the two ends. The CDR3: CASSESGNGYTF. CDR3 nucleotides: TGTGCCAGCAGCGAGTCAGGGAATGGCTACACCTTC.

The chain joins TRBV29-1 to TRBJ1-2; D remains ambiguous. V was shortened by 6 bases and J by 2 bases, with 10 bases between the two germline ends. Germline CDR1 and CDR2: SQVTM and ANQGSEA. CDR3 size: 12 residues. The CDR3 is CSVQTGNYGYTF. The CDR3 DNA sequence: TGCAGCGTACAGACTGGGAACTATGGCTACACCTTC. Variable domain in full (rest from reference TRBV29-1 and TRBJ1-2): SAVISQKPSRDICQRGTSLTIQCQVDSQVTMMFWYRQQPGQSLTLIATANQGSEATYESGFVIDKFPISRPNLTFSTLTVSNMSPEDSSIYLCSVQTGNYGYTFGSGTRLTVV.

The rearrangement uses TRBV2 and TRBJ1-1, with D unresolved. CDR1 is SNHLY, CDR2 FYNNEI, per germline. V was shortened by 2 bases and J by 4 bases, with 17 bases between the two germline ends. The CDR3 contains 16 residues. The DNA of the CDR3 is TGTGCCAGCAGTGAACCTCGGGCAGGTGGGGTCACTGAAGCTTTCTTT. It translates to CASSEPRAGGVTEAFF.

V and J are TRBV11-1 and TRBJ1-1, with 10 bases matching TRBD1. In germline, CDR1 is SGHAT, CDR2 FQDESV (reference sequence). The CDR3 length is 16 residues. The V gene end was trimmed by 5 bases and the J gene end by 6 bases; junction bases not matched to a gene: 12. CDR3 amino acids: CASSAPDRGKRSEAFF. DNA of the CDR3: TGTGCCAGCAGCGCCCCGGACAGGGGGAAAAGGTCTGAAGCTTTCTTT.

Note on this clonotype: A junction boundary mismatches the germline segment, possibly from a read error. V and J are TRBV4-1 and TRBJ1-3; D remains ambiguous. This CDR3 comprises 13 residues. CDR1 is MGHRA and CDR2 is YSYEKL in the germline V gene. CDR3 loop: CASSPSPGNTIYF. CDR3 nucleotide sequence: TGCGCCAGCAGCCCCTCTCCTGGGAACACCATATATTTT.

V usage is TRBV2 and J usage is TRBJ2-7; 9 bases agree with TRBD1. The CDR3 totals 15 residues. The germline CDR1 and CDR2 sequences are SNHLY and FYNNEI. V dropped 3 bases and J dropped 7; count of bases not matched to a gene: 10. The CDR3 sequence: CASSEGDREIYEQYF. The CDR3 DNA is TGTGCCAGCAGTGAGGGGGACAGGGAAATCTATGAGCAGTACTTC.

The sample holds many counts of this clonotype. V and J are TRBV20-1 and TRBJ1-1, with D unresolved. CDR1 and CDR2 from the germline V gene are DFQATT and SNEGSKA (reference sequence). V was cut by 3 bases and J by 1 base, with 12 bases left in between. The CDR3 totals 14 residues. The CDR3 reads CSASPHAGNTEAFF. CDR3 in DNA: TGCAGTGCTAGCCCCCACGCAGGGAACACTGAAGCTTTCTTT.

Only one count was recorded for this clonotype. The chain carries TRBV2 and TRBJ2-3; perhaps TRBD1 as D (5 bases). The length of the CDR3 is 13 residues. V was clipped by 4 bases and J by 3 bases, with 8 bases between them. Per the germline V gene, CDR1 is SNHLY and CDR2 is FYNNEI. The CDR3 DNA reads TGTGCCAGCAGTGCCAGGGAAACAGATACGCAGTATTTT. It codes for CASSARETDTQYF. The complete variable domain, with remaining parts taken from reference TRBV2 and TRBJ2-3, reads EPEVTQTPSHQVTQMGQEVILRCVPISNHLYFYWYRQILGQKVEFLVSFYNNEISEKSEIFDDQFSVERPDGSNFTLKIRSTKLEDSAMYFCASSARETDTQYFGPGTRLTVL.

This clonotype occurred a few times. The chain couples TRBV20-1 to TRBJ1-6, with unresolved D. Germline loops: CDR1 DFQATT, CDR2 SNEGSKA (reference sequence). The CDR3 is 11 amino acids. V dropped 0 bases and J dropped 13 bases, with 7 bases sitting between them. Here the CDR3 reads CSARDGVPLHF. The CDR3 coding sequence is TGCAGTGCTAGAGATGGTGTGCCCCTCCACTTT.

At least ten counts were recorded for this clonotype. The chain joins TRBV4-1 to TRBJ2-7, with a possible D match to TRBD1 (7 bases). Trimming stripped 1 base from V and 4 bases from J, with 14 bases between. Per germline, CDR1 MGHRA and CDR2 YSYEKL. This CDR3 has 15 residues. DNA for the CDR3: TGCGCCAGCAGCCAAGTATCCAGGGGGGCGTACGAGCAGTACTTC. Translated: CASSQVSRGAYEQYF.

The V call is TRBV7-9, the J call TRBJ2-7; D is ambiguous. Germline V gene data show CDR1 as SEHNR and CDR2 as FQNEAQ (reference sequence). The CDR3 covers 13 residues. V shed 7 bases and J shed 0 bases, with 10 bases lying between them. The CDR3 reads CASISSVSYEQYF. As DNA, the CDR3 is TGTGCCAGCATCTCTTCTGTCTCCTACGAGCAGTACTTC.

About this clonotype: The junction differs from germline at one of its ends, possibly a read error. The chain has TRBV10-3 and TRBJ1-2, with D maybe TRBD1 (5 bases). The CDR3 contains 12 residues. Germline V gene data show CDR1 as ENHRY and CDR2 as SYGVKD. The CDR3 nucleotides are TGTGCCATCGGGACGGCGAAATATGGCCACACCTTC. It translates to CAIGTAKYGHTF.

As for this clonotype: A much bigger clone sits one base away, suggesting this may be a read error. The CDR3 does not close with the conserved phenylalanine or tryptophan, likely indicating a read error. It is unclear where the CDR3 begins or ends on the DNA, so no DNA is shown, and the CDR3 is as TCRdb lists it. This sequence joins TRBV7-6 and TRBJ2-7; the table gives TRBD1 as D, unverified against the DNA. Looked up from germline, CDR1 is SGHVS and CDR2 is FNYEAQ. 8 amino acids form the CDR3, both terminal residues included. The CDR3 is CASRVGDT.

This clonotype was found once. The rearrangement links TRBV24-1 to TRBJ1-5, with D perhaps matching TRBD1 (5 bases). CDR3 size: 15 residues. V lost 9 bases to trimming and J lost 5 bases, with 19 bases between them. CDR1 and CDR2 (germline): KGHDR, SFDVKD. Here the CDR3 reads CATAGGGTWDQPQHF. The CDR3 DNA follows: TGTGCCACCGCGGGGGGAGGAACCTGGGATCAGCCCCAGCATTTT.

This chain joins TRBV7-2 and TRBJ2-5; D perhaps matches TRBD1 (6 bases). This CDR3 region has 15 residues. CDR1 is SGHTA and CDR2 is FQGNSA in the germline V gene. V dropped 6 bases and J dropped 1 base, with 15 bases sitting between them. This chain's CDR3 is CASRIGTTVQETQYF. Here the CDR3 DNA reads TGTGCCAGCAGGATCGGGACAACGGTCCAAGAGACCCAGTACTTC.

The rearrangement links TRBV7-2 to TRBJ2-7; D may be TRBD1 (7 bases). V shed 5 bases and J shed 4 bases, with 15 bases lying between them. Per the germline V gene, CDR1 is SGHTA and CDR2 is FQGNSA. CDR3 length equals 14 residues. CDR3 protein: CASSRRQGGYEQYF. The CDR3 DNA sequence: TGTGCCAGCAGCCGCCGACAGGGAGGATACGAGCAGTACTTC.

In this sample, this clonotype turned up a few times. The rearrangement joins TRBV14 to TRBJ2-3; 14 nucleotides match TRBD2. Germline CDR1 is SGHDN and CDR2 is FVKESK. CDR3 length equals 20 residues. Germline trimming cut 4 bases from V and 0 bases from J; bases unmatched to any gene: 12. In nucleotides, the CDR3 is TGTGCCAGCAGCCCCAACGGACTAGCGGGGGGTCTTGCTAGCACAGATACGCAGTATTTT. The encoded protein is CASSPNGLAGGLASTDTQYF.

The chain recombines TRBV19 with TRBJ1-6, with 10 positions matching TRBD1. Germline trimming cut 3 bases from V and 10 bases from J; bases unmatched to any gene: 3. Germline CDR1 reads LNHDA; CDR2 reads SQIVND (reference sequence). This CDR3 comprises 14 residues. CDR3 in DNA: TGTGCCAGTAGTATGGGACAGGGGTACTCACCCCTCCACTTT. Protein product: CASSMGQGYSPLHF.